This TCR beta chain was recovered during a study of blood T cell repertoires in COVID-19. CDR3 size: 13 residues. With 5 bases removed from V and 3 bases from J, the gap between germline ends came to 12 bases. The protocol was immunoSEQ multiplex PCR, while the TCRdb copy is restricted to in-frame clones and leaves out a portion. The sample carries approximately 92,000 clones, 85% recorded once. The sequencing input was peripheral blood. This clonotype was obtained from a man over 45 with acute or convalescent COVID-19. The chain couples TRBV5-3 to TRBJ2-7, with no clear D. Being an ORF, TRBV5-3 has a function that is uncertain. The CDR3: CARSAGPIYEQYF. CDR3 sequence (DNA): TGTGCCAGAAGTGCTGGGCCGATCTACGAGCAGTACTTC.